This T cell receptor (beta chain) was sequenced during a study of cytomegalovirus exposure and HLA in healthy donors. Comments on this clone: Its antigen remains unidentified.

The CDR3 contains 15 residues. Germline V gene sequence: CDR1 LNHDA, CDR2 SQIVND (reference sequence). V shed 5 bases and J 6 bases; nucleotides not matched to a gene: 8. Overall study results and limits: Researchers catalogued 160 or so TCR beta chains as cytomegalovirus-associated. Reportedly, diagnosis of cytomegalovirus status by the classifier showed high specificity and sensitivity.

Repertoires were generated with immunoSEQ multiplex PCR, while TCRdb's copy carries only in-frame clones and drops some. The sample has around 98,000 clones; over 75% are singletons. The rearrangement joins TRBV19 to TRBJ2-1, with TRBD2 identical over 9 bases. This TCR was recovered from a man between 18 and 35 years old in good health and CMV-seropositive. The material sequenced was PBMCs. CDR3 sequence (DNA): TGTGCCAGTAGTCTTAGCGGGAGAAACTTCAATGAGCAGTTCTTC. Its translation is CASSLSGRNFNEQFF.